A selection of T cell receptor beta chains follows, all from one sample in a study of cytomegalovirus exposure and HLA in healthy donors. TCRdb's copy holds only in-frame clones and misses some; the assay was immunoSEQ multiplex PCR. The sample lists approximately 120,000 clones, about 80% occurring once. The sequenced material came from PBMCs. The source is a woman aged 40-49 years in good health and CMV-seropositive. Both conserved end residues are part of each CDR3. The D gene is left open where the match is weak. Rows may omit the clone size; those that give it use once, few, many or a size class.

>TRBJ2-2|once|TRBD1|TRBV14
TGTGCCAGCAGTGCTAGGCGTTTTGGGACAGGGACCACCGGGGAGCTGTTTTTT
CASSARRFGTGTTGELFF
>TRBJ1-1|NA|TRBD1|TRBV28
TGTGCCAGCAGTTCCAACCCGGGACAGGGAGCTGAAGCTTTCTTT
CASSSNPGQGAEAFF
>TRBJ2-7|NA|TRBD1|TRBV9
TGTGCCAGCAGCGTAGGACAGGGCCGTTACTCCTACGAGCAGTACTTC
CASSVGQGRYSYEQYF
>TRBJ2-7|NA|TRBD1|TRBV28
TGTGCCAGCAGTCCCGGACAGGGGGCCTACGAGCAGTACTTC
CASSPGQGAYEQYF
>TRBJ1-5|NA|TRBD1|TRBV5-5
TGTGCCAGCAGTCGAGGGGGGACAGCTAATCAGCCCCAGCATTTT
CASSRGGTANQPQHF
>TRBJ1-2|NA|NA|TRBV7-9
TGTTCCAGCAGCTCTACCGGACTTTTTTGGGGCTACACCTTC
CSSSSTGLFWGYTF
>TRBJ1-3|NA|NA|TRBV28
TGTGCCAGCAGTTTTACAGGGAGTGGAAACACCATATATTTT
CASSFTGSGNTIYF
>TRBJ1-1|NA|NA|TRBV6-5
TGTGCCAGCAGTTACTCGTGGGGCCGGAACACTGAAGCTTTCTTT
CASSYSWGRNTEAFF
>TRBJ1-2|NA|TRBD1|TRBV18
TGTGCCAGCTCACCGAACAGGGGTCCTAAGGACTATGGCTACACCTTC
CASSPNRGPKDYGYTF
>TRBJ2-5|NA|NA|TRBV28
NA
CARVASGTPKNF